The present entry profiles one TCR beta chain with its context. RNA extraction was followed by reverse transcription into cDNA, which acted as the sequencing template. The repertoire was sequenced with immunoSEQ multiplex PCR; TCRdb's copy has only in-frame clones and lacks some. The table has 95,000 to 100,000 clones, about three fifths seen once. This record belongs to a study of CD8+ T cells in alopecia areata. V dropped 7 bases and J dropped 0 bases, with 9 bases sitting between them. The CDR3 totals 13 residues. Regarding treatment: oral pan-JAK inhibitor, 5-10 mg twice daily. The V gene is TRBV6-7, the J gene TRBJ2-5; the D gene is possibly TRBD1 (6 bases). TRBV6-7 falls under the ORF class, with uncertain function. The specimen was CD8+ T cells sorted from blood, collected around week 55, from a patient treated with tofacitinib. This TCR was recovered from a human donor with alopecia areata. In nucleotides, the CDR3 is TGTGCCAGCACCCAGGGGCACCAAGAGACCCAGTACTTC. Translation: CASTQGHQETQYF.